This TCR beta chain appears in the sequencing data of a study of control samples from healthy donors and cancer patients. The table came from immunoSEQ multiplex PCR; TCRdb's copy has only in-frame clones and leaves some out. The sample shows about 220,000 clones, around 94% of them seen only once. Germline V gene data show CDR1 as SGHNT and CDR2 as YENEEA. The CDR3 runs 20 residues. V lost 0 bases and J 6 bases, leaving 29 bases between the germline ends. The specimen was blood. The receptor comes from a man in his fifties or sixties in good health. This rearrangement joins TRBV11-3 to TRBJ2-5, with D possibly called TRBD1 or TRBD2 (5 bases each). CDR3 DNA sequence: TGTGCCAGCAGCTTAGAAAGTATAAGAAGTCCGCCGCGAGGGGAACAGACCCAGTACTTC. This sequence encodes CASSLESIRSPPRGEQTQYF.